The TCR beta chain described here comes from a study of blood T cell repertoires in COVID-19. Study-level information: From T cells, B-cell-depleted T cells, or PBMCs came the material, which was cDNA or gDNA.

This clone has at least ten counts. With V trimmed by 4 bases and J by 8 bases, 9 bases remained unmatched. The CDR3 is 14 amino acids. Germline V gene lookup returns CDR1 SGHRS and CDR2 YFSETQ. Per the study methods: By means of reference gene primer amplification, nucleated cell counts were estimated. Using immunoSEQ multiplex PCR, the repertoire was profiled, and TCRdb retains in-frame clones only, with some absent. That table is the source of V, J and clone size, and D and trimming were worked out from the DNA. The sample lists around 260,000 clones; 70% to 90% were seen once. Participants were aged roughly 18 to 90 years, lived in 20 to 30 US areas, and enrolled virtually.

The rearrangement links TRBV5-1 to TRBJ1-2; 9 bases align to TRBD1. The sequence was collected from a woman in her 30s who had recovered from COVID-19. What was sequenced was PBMCs or T cells enriched from blood (not recorded which). The CDR3 here is CASSLDGTGTGYTF. As DNA, the CDR3 is TGCGCCAGCAGCCTGGATGGGACAGGGACGGGCTACACCTTC.